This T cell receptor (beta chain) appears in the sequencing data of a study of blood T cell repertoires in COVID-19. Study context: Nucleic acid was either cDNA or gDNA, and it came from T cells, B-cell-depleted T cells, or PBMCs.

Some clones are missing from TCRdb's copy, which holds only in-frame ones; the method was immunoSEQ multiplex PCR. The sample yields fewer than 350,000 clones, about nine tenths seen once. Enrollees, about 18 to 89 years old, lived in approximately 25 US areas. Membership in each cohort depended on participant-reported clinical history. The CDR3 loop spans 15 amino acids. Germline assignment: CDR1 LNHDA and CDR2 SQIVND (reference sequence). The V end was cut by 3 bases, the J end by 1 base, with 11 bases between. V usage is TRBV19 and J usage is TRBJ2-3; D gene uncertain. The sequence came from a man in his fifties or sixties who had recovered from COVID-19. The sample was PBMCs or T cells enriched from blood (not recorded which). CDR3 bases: TGTGCCAGTAGTATTTTAGACTCTCGCACAGATACGCAGTATTTT. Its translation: CASSILDSRTDTQYF.